These 11 T cell receptor beta chains were all obtained from the same sample, sequenced in a study of blood T cell repertoires in COVID-19. The data were produced by immunoSEQ multiplex PCR, yet TCRdb's version contains in-frame clones alone and is incomplete. The sample consists of 250,000 to 400,000 clones, about 91% of them appearing once. Input material: peripheral blood. These receptors originate from a woman between 25 and 40 years old with COVID-19, enrolled during active disease.

The chain recombines TRBV5-1 with TRBJ2-5, with 7 bases fitting TRBD1. With 0 bases clipped from V and 4 bases from J, the junction kept 3 bases outside the gene matches. CDR1 SGHRS and CDR2 YFSETQ come from the germline V gene. The CDR3 covers 14 residues. The CDR3 coding sequence is TGCGCCAGCAGCTTGGAAGGGGGCGTAGAGACCCAGTACTTC. It is translated as CASSLEGGVETQYF.

J is TRBJ1-2 and V is TRBV6-5; weak D call: TRBD1 (5 bases). CDR1 is MNHEY, CDR2 SVGAGI, per germline. The CDR3 length is 14 residues. V was shortened by 3 bases and J by 6 bases, with 14 bases between the two germline ends. The CDR3 is CASSYIQGSDGYTF. The CDR3 DNA reads TGTGCCAGCAGTTATATCCAGGGCTCGGATGGCTACACCTTC.

The rearrangement links TRBV11-3 to TRBJ2-1; D gene unclear. Germline values: CDR1 SGHNT, CDR2 YENEEA. The CDR3 extends over 12 amino acids. Trimming took off 0 bases at V and 8 bases at J, with 5 bases between the two ends. The chain's CDR3 is CASSLDRYEQFF. CDR3 DNA sequence: TGTGCCAGCAGCTTAGATCGGTATGAGCAGTTCTTC. Supplemented by reference TRBV11-3 and TRBJ2-1, the full variable domain reads EAGVVQSPRYKIIEKKQPVAFWCNPISGHNTLYWYLQNLGQGPELLIRYENEEAVDDSQLPKDRFSAERLKGVDSTLKIQPAELGDSAVYLCASSLDRYEQFFGPGTRLTVL.

V usage is TRBV2 and J usage is TRBJ2-2; 8 bases agree with TRBD1. The germline V gene encodes CDR1 SNHLY and CDR2 FYNNEI. This CDR3 region has 15 residues. The V gene end was trimmed by 4 bases and the J gene end by 2 bases; junction bases not matched to a gene: 3. The CDR3 DNA follows: TGTGCCAGCAGTGTGACAGGGGTAAACACCGGGGAGCTGTTTTTT. It specifies CASSVTGVNTGELFF.

The rearrangement joins TRBV24-1 to TRBJ1-1; no clear D. The germline V and J ends were trimmed by 5 bases and 2 bases, with 17 bases remaining between them. The CDR3 length is 16 residues. The germline V gene has CDR1 KGHDR and CDR2 SFDVKD. CDR3 sequence (DNA): TGTGCCACCAGTGGTCCAGCCGGGGATGGTAACACTGAAGCTTTCTTT. The encoded protein is CATSGPAGDGNTEAFF.

The chain combines TRBV6-5 with TRBJ2-3; D is uncertain. CDR3 size: 13 residues. Trimming removed 0 bases from V and 3 bases from J, with 4 bases in between. In germline, CDR1 is MNHEY, CDR2 SVGAGI. The chain's CDR3 is CASSYSSTDTQYF. The CDR3 bases are TGTGCCAGCAGTTACTCGAGTACAGATACGCAGTATTTT.

The chain combines TRBV4-1 with TRBJ1-5; 8 bases are a match to TRBD1. Looked up from germline, CDR1 is MGHRA and CDR2 is YSYEKL. Trimming cost V 1 base and J 7 bases; bases outside gene matches: 3. This CDR3 contains 14 residues. The CDR3 sequence is CASSQVTGGQPQHF. DNA for the CDR3: TGCGCCAGCAGCCAAGTCACAGGGGGGCAGCCCCAGCATTTT.

This sequence joins TRBV6-1 and TRBJ2-7, with 12 bases aligning to TRBD1. The J segment lost 4 bases and the V segment lost 6 bases, leaving 4 bases of the junction unmatched. Per germline, CDR1 MNHNS and CDR2 SASEGT. The CDR3 extends over 14 amino acids. The CDR3 spells CASRGTGGEYEQYV. DNA of the CDR3: TGTGCCAGCAGGGGGACAGGGGGCGAATACGAGCAGTACGTC.

This clone was detected only a few times. The genes are TRBV7-9 and TRBJ1-6; D ambiguous. V was cut by 10 bases and J by 7 bases, with 17 bases left in between. This CDR3 is 14 amino acids long. Germline V gene data show CDR1 as SEHNR and CDR2 as FQNEAQ (reference sequence). This CDR3 is CATTGGGRNSPLHF. For the CDR3, the DNA is TGTGCCACAACGGGCGGAGGGAGGAATTCACCCCTCCACTTT.

This clone was seen a handful of times. The J gene is TRBJ1-2, the V gene TRBV6-5; 11 bases map to TRBD1. In germline, CDR1 is MNHEY, CDR2 SVGAGI. CDR3 length: 15 amino acids. Trimming cost V 4 bases and J 6 bases; bases outside gene matches: 7. The CDR3 DNA is TGTGCCAGCAGTTCCTCCGGGACAGGGGGAAATGGCTACACCTTC. This codes for CASSSSGTGGNGYTF.

This clone was counted between two and nine times. This chain links TRBV2 with TRBJ2-3; 8 nucleotides agree with TRBD1. CDR3 length: 15 amino acids. Germline V gives CDR1 SNHLY, CDR2 FYNNEI. V was pared by 7 bases and J by 6 bases, with 12 bases of the junction left unmatched. CDR3 region: CASINRGSGLDTQYF. CDR3 DNA: TGTGCCAGCATTAACAGGGGGAGCGGTTTGGATACGCAGTATTTT.